The sequence of this T cell receptor beta chain was determined in a study of blood T cell repertoires in COVID-19. Study-level information: From the United States, Italy and Spain came samples of acute and convalescent COVID-19. T cells, B-cell-depleted T cells, or PBMCs supplied cDNA or gDNA.

Original processing methods: Amplifying reference gene primers gave estimates of nucleated cell counts. TCRdb's table, derived via immunoSEQ multiplex PCR, lists solely in-frame clones and lacks some. Clone size and V and J calls were adopted from that table, with D and trimming inferred from the DNA. The repertoire includes 470,000 or so clones, around 85% of them detected once, and 3.2% sits in the top ten. The origin of this receptor is a human donor in a cohort sampled during active COVID-19. Sample: peripheral blood.

In DNA form, the CDR3 reads TGTGCCAGCAGCCCCGGCGTTAGCGGAAATCGTCGATCTGAGCAGTTCTTC. Translating it yields CASSPGVSGNRRSEQFF. This rearrangement joins TRBV7-3 to TRBJ2-1; TRBD2 might be the D (6 bases). The CDR3 has 17 amino acids. Germline CDR1 reads SGHTA; CDR2 reads FQGTGA. V was clipped by 5 bases and J by 9 bases, with 26 bases between them. The whole variable domain, remainder taken from reference TRBV7-3 and TRBJ2-1, is GAGVSQTPSNKVTEKGKYVELRCDPISGHTALYWYRQSLGQGPEFLIYFQGTGAADDSGLPNDRFFAVRPEGSVSTLKIQRTERGDSAVYLCASSPGVSGNRRSEQFFGPGTRLTVL.